The source of this T cell receptor (beta chain) is a study of T cell changes during pregnancy in multiple sclerosis. The CDR3 loop spans 17 amino acids. Germline CDR1 reads MNHEY; CDR2 reads SMNVEV (reference sequence). Trimming pared 6 bases from V and 0 bases from J, leaving 18 bases between. TCRdb's copy holds only in-frame clones and misses some; the assay was immunoSEQ multiplex PCR. Counted here are roughly 70,000 clones, about 90% occurring once; the ten biggest clones make up 2.3%. J is TRBJ1-5 and V is TRBV27; weak D call: TRBD1 (6 bases). The TCR comes from a female donor with multiple sclerosis, enrolled in a pregnancy study. The specimen comprised peripheral blood, sampled in the first trimester of pregnancy. The chain's CDR3 is CASSSIGGAYSNQPQHF. In nucleotides, the CDR3 is TGTGCCAGCAGCTCAATTGGGGGGGCATATAGCAATCAGCCCCAGCATTTT.